This is a list of T cell receptor beta chains from one sample in a study of blood T cell repertoires in COVID-19. TCRdb's copy holds only in-frame clones and misses some; the assay was immunoSEQ multiplex PCR. Of about 220,000 clones in the sample, about 91% were seen once. The specimen was PBMCs or T cells enriched from blood (not recorded which). Receptor source: a woman aged 40-49 years with acute COVID-19. CDR3s include the opening cysteine and the closing phenylalanine or tryptophan. Fields, in order: V gene, D gene, J gene, clone size, CDR3 protein, CDR3 DNA. A D gene is named only where the DNA matches it firmly. A clone size is listed for some rows: how often the clone was seen (once, few, many), or a class if it is expanded.

V: TRBV24-1
D: .
J: TRBJ1-4
size: few
CDR3: CATSDPRTGNEKLFF
DNA: TGTGCCACCAGTGACCCAAGGACGGGGAATGAAAAACTGTTTTTT

V: TRBV19
D: .
J: TRBJ2-3
size: .
CDR3: CASSRTVLTDTQYF
DNA: TGTGCCAGTAGTAGGACAGTCCTCACAGATACGCAGTATTTT

V: TRBV19
D: TRBD1
J: TRBJ1-4
size: .
CDR3: CASSMPTGGTTNEKLFF
DNA: TGTGCCAGTAGTATGCCGACAGGGGGGACTACTAATGAAAAACTGTTTTTT

V: TRBV20-1
D: TRBD2
J: TRBJ2-1
size: .
CDR3: CSASPSGLGNEQFF
DNA: TGCAGTGCTAGTCCTAGCGGTCTCGGCAATGAGCAGTTCTTC

V: TRBV2
D: .
J: TRBJ2-7
size: .
CDR3: CASSPARLYEQYF
DNA: TGTGCCAGCAGCCCAGCGCGGTTATACGAGCAGTACTTC

V: TRBV9
D: .
J: TRBJ1-6
size: .
CDR3: CASSPWTNGSPLHF
DNA: TGTGCCAGCAGCCCTTGGACTAACGGTTCACCCCTCCACTTT

V: TRBV9
D: TRBD1
J: TRBJ2-5
size: .
CDR3: CASSVGQGETQYF
DNA: TGTGCCAGCAGCGTAGGACAGGGAGAGACCCAGTACTTC

V: TRBV9
D: .
J: TRBJ1-2
size: once
CDR3: CASSSAVTAHGYTF
DNA: TGTGCCAGCAGTTCCGCCGTTACAGCCCATGGCTACACCTTC

V: TRBV5-6
D: .
J: TRBJ1-6
size: once
CDR3: CASTMAGTRNSPLHF
DNA: TGTGCCAGCACCATGGCTGGGACACGGAATTCACCCCTCCACTTT

V: TRBV9
D: .
J: TRBJ2-2
size: .
CDR3: CASSLSTPGELFF
DNA: TGTGCCAGCAGCCTATCGACACCCGGGGAGCTGTTTTTT

V: TRBV30
D: TRBD1
J: TRBJ1-2
size: .
CDR3: CAWKGQGGYTF
DNA: TGTGCCTGGAAGGGACAGGGGGGCTACACCTTC

V: TRBV7-9
D: TRBD2
J: TRBJ2-1
size: .
CDR3: CASSLGFGLAESNEQFF
DNA: TGTGCCAGCAGCTTAGGGTTCGGACTAGCGGAAAGCAATGAGCAGTTCTTC

V: TRBV4-2
D: TRBD2
J: TRBJ2-3
size: .
CDR3: CASSQLAGGPGETDTQYF
DNA: TGTGCCAGCAGCCAATTAGCGGGGGGGCCAGGGGAGACAGATACGCAGTATTTT

V: TRBV5-1
D: .
J: TRBJ1-1
size: .
CDR3: CASRTSLEAFF
DNA: TGCGCCAGCAGGACATCCCTTGAAGCTTTCTTT

V: TRBV4-3
D: .
J: TRBJ2-7
size: .
CDR3: CASSQEFLQGRDEQYF
DNA: TGCGCCAGCAGCCAAGAATTCCTCCAGGGAAGGGACGAGCAGTACTTC

V: TRBV9
D: .
J: TRBJ1-1
size: .
CDR3: CASSLTGNTEAFF
DNA: TGTGCCAGCAGCTTAACAGGGAACACTGAAGCTTTCTTT

V: TRBV11-3
D: TRBD1
J: TRBJ1-5
size: .
CDR3: CASSSDREGNQPQHF
DNA: TGTGCCAGCAGCTCAGACAGGGAGGGCAATCAGCCCCAGCATTTT

V: TRBV3-1/TRBV3-2
D: .
J: TRBJ2-7
size: .
CDR3: CASSPRGRDRYEQYF
DNA: TGTGCCAGCAGCCCAAGAGGGCGGGACAGATACGAGCAGTACTTC

V: TRBV5-4
D: .
J: TRBJ1-1
size: .
CDR3: CASSLVAGGGAFF
DNA: TGTGCCAGCAGCTTGGTGGCCGGCGGCGGGGCTTTCTTT

V: TRBV4-3
D: .
J: TRBJ1-4
size: .
CDR3: CASSQAFGATNEKLFF
DNA: TGCGCCAGCAGCCAAGCTTTCGGAGCAACTAATGAAAAACTGTTTTTT

V: TRBV11-3
D: TRBD2
J: TRBJ2-1
size: .
CDR3: CASSFLSGRAEISYNEQFF
DNA: TGTGCCAGCAGCTTCCTTAGCGGGAGGGCCGAAATCTCCTACAATGAGCAGTTCTTC

V: TRBV5-1
D: TRBD1
J: TRBJ1-1
size: .
CDR3: CASSPRQGKAFF
DNA: TGCGCCAGCAGCCCGAGACAGGGGAAAGCTTTCTTT

V: TRBV19
D: .
J: TRBJ1-4
size: .
CDR3: CASSTGPTNEKLFF
DNA: TGTGCCAGCTCTACAGGGCCAACTAATGAAAAACTGTTTTTT

V: TRBV6-1
D: TRBD1
J: TRBJ2-7
size: .
CDR3: CASSGRSGQVRREQYF
DNA: TGTGCCAGCAGTGGAAGATCGGGACAGGTCCGTCGGGAGCAGTACTTC

V: TRBV30
D: TRBD2
J: TRBJ2-2
size: .
CDR3: CAWSVLAGAGELFF
DNA: TGTGCCTGGAGTGTATTGGCGGGAGCCGGGGAGCTGTTTTTT

V: TRBV30
D: .
J: TRBJ1-1
size: .
CDR3: CASQGSTEAFF
DNA: TGTGCCTCGCAGGGTAGCACTGAAGCTTTCTTT

V: TRBV7-9
D: TRBD2
J: TRBJ2-3
size: .
CDR3: CASSPGLAGVGTDTQYF
DNA: TGTGCCAGCAGCCCGGGACTAGCGGGAGTCGGCACAGATACGCAGTATTTT

V: TRBV11-2
D: .
J: TRBJ2-7
size: .
CDR3: CASSLGQSYEQYF
DNA: TGTGCCAGCAGCCTCGGACAGTCCTACGAGCAGTACTTC

V: TRBV7-8
D: TRBD1
J: TRBJ1-2
size: .
CDR3: CASSSYRGPHYGYTF
DNA: TGTGCCAGCAGCTCATACAGGGGGCCACACTATGGCTACACCTTC

V: TRBV27
D: TRBD2
J: TRBJ2-2
size: .
CDR3: CASSPPGTSVTGELFF
DNA: TGTGCCAGCAGTCCCCCCGGGACTAGCGTCACCGGGGAGCTGTTTTTT

V: TRBV29-1
D: TRBD1
J: TRBJ1-2
size: .
CDR3: CSVESQGAGGYTF
DNA: TGCAGCGTTGAGAGTCAGGGGGCGGGTGGCTACACCTTC

V: TRBV2
D: .
J: TRBJ1-5
size: .
CDR3: CASRTLTGLAGNQPQHF
DNA: TGTGCCAGCCGTACTTTGACTGGCCTCGCGGGCAATCAGCCCCAGCATTTT

V: TRBV5-6
D: TRBD1
J: TRBJ1-1
size: .
CDR3: CASTQWGTGRRTEAFF
DNA: TGTGCCAGCACCCAATGGGGGACAGGTCGTCGGACTGAAGCTTTCTTT

V: TRBV7-8
D: .
J: TRBJ1-1
size: .
CDR3: CASSSRGRNTEAFF
DNA: TGTGCCAGCAGCTCCAGGGGTCGAAACACTGAAGCTTTCTTT

V: TRBV5-5
D: TRBD1
J: TRBJ1-2
size: .
CDR3: CASSYTPGGRRGYTF
DNA: TGTGCCAGCAGCTATACTCCAGGGGGGCGTCGGGGCTACACCTTC

V: TRBV3-1/TRBV3-2
D: .
J: TRBJ1-2
size: .
CDR3: CASSQARGYGYTF
DNA: TGTGCCAGCAGCCAGGCTCGGGGCTATGGCTACACCTTC

V: TRBV9
D: TRBD2
J: TRBJ2-1
size: .
CDR3: CASSGRLAGGEQFF
DNA: TGTGCCAGCAGCGGAAGACTAGCGGGAGGGGAGCAGTTCTTC

V: TRBV5-1
D: .
J: TRBJ1-1
size: .
CDR3: CASSLDSVTGEAFF
DNA: TGCGCCAGCAGCTTGGATAGTGTCACTGGTGAAGCTTTCTTT

V: TRBV12-3/TRBV12-4
D: .
J: TRBJ1-1
size: .
CDR3: CASSSGQNTEAFF
DNA: TGTGCCAGCAGCTCCGGACAGAACACTGAAGCTTTCTTT

V: TRBV2
D: .
J: TRBJ1-1
size: .
CDR3: CASRGRGNTEAFF
DNA: TGTGCCAGCAGGGGCAGGGGGAACACTGAAGCTTTCTTT

V: TRBV30
D: .
J: TRBJ1-4
size: .
CDR3: CAWSGRLGDEKLFF
DNA: TGTGCCTGGAGCGGAAGGTTAGGGGATGAAAAACTGTTTTTT

V: TRBV11-2
D: TRBD1
J: TRBJ1-6
size: .
CDR3: CASSGDRVNSPLHF
DNA: TGTGCCAGTTCCGGGGACAGAGTAAATTCACCCCTCCACTTT

V: TRBV10-1
D: TRBD1
J: TRBJ1-2
size: few
CDR3: CASSVDREYGYTF
DNA: TGCGCCAGCAGTGTGGACAGGGAGTATGGCTACACCTTC

V: TRBV27
D: TRBD1
J: TRBJ1-5
size: few
CDR3: CASSSLTTGQLGQPQHF
DNA: TGTGCCAGCAGTTCATTAACGACAGGGCAATTGGGTCAGCCCCAGCATTTT